The clone carrying this T cell receptor (beta chain) was counted between two and nine times. Its antigen remains unidentified. The sample is drawn from a study of cytomegalovirus exposure and HLA in healthy donors. 13 Jbeta primers and 60 Vbeta primers were used for the PCR. The data were produced by immunoSEQ multiplex PCR, yet TCRdb's version contains in-frame clones alone and is incomplete. The sample holds 120,000 to 150,000 clones, approximately 70% seen once. This CDR3 region has 18 residues. Germline V gene sequence: CDR1 LGHNA, CDR2 YNFKEQ. Trimming cost V 3 bases and J 6 bases; bases outside gene matches: 8. Findings of the study overall: Researchers reported from a later analysis that most CMV-associated TCR beta chains appeared HLA-restricted.

The sequence derives from a woman under 40 in good health and CMV-seronegative. This chain joins TRBV4-2 and TRBJ2-1, with 16 bases identical to TRBD2. The material sequenced was PBMCs. CDR3 sequence reads: CASSHGTSGGVSSNEQFF. The CDR3 bases are TGTGCCAGCAGCCACGGGACTAGCGGGGGGGTCAGTAGCAATGAGCAGTTCTTC.